Presented here are 2 T cell receptor beta chains from one specimen sequenced in a study of CD8 T cells in Susac syndrome. RNA amounts of roughly 0.5 to 1 ug underwent reverse transcription with random hexamers. TCRdb re-derived calls from the immunoSEQ multiplex PCR reads in MiXCR, one entry per CDR3 protein. This sample carries 150,000 to 200,000 distinct CDR3 sequences, 93% of them seen once, and the ten largest clones take around 0.1%. The sequencing sample was made of CD4+ T cells from PBMCs. These TCRs come from a human donor in good health.

The chain is built from TRBV29-1 and TRBJ1-5; D possibly corresponds to TRBD1 (5 bases). V gave up 4 bases and J gave up 3 bases, with 7 bases separating them. CDR3 size: 12 residues. CDR1 and CDR2 (germline): SQVTM, ANQGSEA. The CDR3 is CSVGGNNQPQHF. The CDR3 DNA reads as TGCAGCGTTGGGGGGAACAATCAGCCCCAGCATTTT.

This chain connects TRBV3-1 to TRBJ2-3, with D possibly TRBD1 on 5 matching bases. Germline V gene lookup returns CDR1 LGHDT and CDR2 YNNKEL (reference sequence). This CDR3 contains 16 residues. The ends were cut back, 7 bases at V and 3 bases at J, with 20 bases in the middle. CDR3 protein: CASTKSQGVRTDTQYF. The CDR3 DNA reads as TGTGCCAGCACCAAATCCCAAGGGGTTCGTACAGATACGCAGTATTTT.